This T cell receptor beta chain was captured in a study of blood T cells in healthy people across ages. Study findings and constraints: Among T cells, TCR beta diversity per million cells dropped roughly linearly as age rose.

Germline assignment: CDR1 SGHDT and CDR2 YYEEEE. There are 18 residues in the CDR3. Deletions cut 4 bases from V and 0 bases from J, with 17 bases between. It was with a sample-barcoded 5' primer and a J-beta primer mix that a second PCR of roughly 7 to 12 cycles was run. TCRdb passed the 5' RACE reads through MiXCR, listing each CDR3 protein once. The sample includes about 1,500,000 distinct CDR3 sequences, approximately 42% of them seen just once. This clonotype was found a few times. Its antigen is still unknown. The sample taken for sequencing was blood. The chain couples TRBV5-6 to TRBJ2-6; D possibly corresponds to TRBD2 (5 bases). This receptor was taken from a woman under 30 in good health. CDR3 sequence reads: CASSTPDPRGSGANVLTF. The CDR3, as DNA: TGTGCCAGCAGCACACCTGACCCCCGGGGCTCTGGGGCCAACGTCCTGACTTTC.